This T cell receptor beta chain was captured by sequencing in a study of blood T cell repertoires in COVID-19. The repertoire was sequenced with immunoSEQ multiplex PCR; TCRdb's copy has only in-frame clones and lacks some. Among a few hundred thousand clones, 90% were seen once, and the ten largest hold 4% to 5.5%. The receptor's source is a woman younger than 35 with acute COVID-19. Sequenced sample: PBMCs or T cells enriched from blood (not recorded which).

Here the CDR3 DNA reads TGTGCCAGCAGTGGAGGACAGGGGACGGGGACCCAGTACTTC. Translating gives CASSGGQGTGTQYF. The chain employs TRBV6-6 and TRBJ2-5, with TRBD1 identical over 9 bases. In germline, CDR1 is MNHNY, CDR2 SVGAGI (reference sequence). CDR3 length: 14 residues. J lost 7 bases, V lost 5 bases, and 8 bases had no gene match.